One and the same sample provided the 2 T cell receptor beta chains below, sequenced in a study of shared T cell receptors in the human thymus. Data came from immunoSEQ multiplex PCR; TCRdb stores just in-frame clones and leaves some out. The sample consists of about 380,000 clones, around 95% of them appearing once. The sequencing sample was made of thymocytes. The receptors stem from a human donor.

The chain uses TRBV21-1 and TRBJ1-2; TRBD1, the D gene given by the table, was not confirmed from the DNA. TRBV21-1 constitutes a pseudogene. This CDR3 has 17 amino acids. The CDR3 DNA follows: TGTGCCAGCAGCAAACCCCACAGGGGGGGGACTAACTATGGCTACACCTTC. Its translation: CASSKPHRGGTNYGYTF.

The chain couples TRBV30 to TRBJ2-5; 10 nucleotides line up with TRBD2. V lost 4 bases and J lost 0; bases outside the gene matches: 5. Germline-derived CDR1 and CDR2 are GTSNPN and SVGIG (reference sequence). The CDR3 has 15 amino acids. The CDR3 nucleotides read TGTGCCTGGATTAAAGCGGGAGGGCACCAAGAGACCCAGTACTTC. Encoded protein: CAWIKAGGHQETQYF. Full variable domain (rest looked up from reference TRBV30 and TRBJ2-5): SQTIHQWPATLVQPVGSPLSLECTVEGTSNPNLYWYRQAAGRGLQLLFYSVGIGQISSEVPQNLSASRPQDRQFILSSKKLLLSDSGFYLCAWIKAGGHQETQYFGPGTRLLVL.